The sequence of this TCR beta chain was determined in a study of T-cell reconstitution after alpha-beta-depleted transplantation in children. Unique molecular identifiers were incorporated into the prepared TCRbeta library. From the PCR reads, TCRdb called clonotypes with MiXCR, one entry per CDR3 protein. The sample holds approximately 170,000 distinct CDR3 sequences, 11% seen once. Whole-study results and caveats: Newly produced T cells mostly accounted for T-cell counts and diversity one year post-transplant. The origin of alpha-beta T cells about two months after transplant was reportedly several hundred expanded graft clones. Some patients owed their high day-60 TCRbeta diversity to surviving recipient T cells and thymic progenitors.

The germline V gene has CDR1 DFQATT and CDR2 SNEGSKA (reference sequence). V lost 5 bases and J 6 bases, leaving 8 bases between the germline ends. The CDR3 has 11 amino acids. This clonotype was seen ten or more times. The antigen is not known. This specimen consisted of PBMCs, obtained before TCRalphabeta/CD19-depleted stem cell transplant. This chain uses TRBV20-1 with TRBJ2-1, with D perhaps given as TRBD1 or TRBD2 (5 bases each). This receptor was obtained from a boy aged 2 to 10 with acute myeloid leukemia, due to receive a stem cell transplant. CDR3 sequence: CSARGGNEQFF. In nucleotides, the CDR3 is TGCAGTGCTCGTGGGGGCAATGAGCAGTTCTTC.